Presented here are 11 T cell receptor beta chains from one specimen sequenced in a study of cytomegalovirus exposure and HLA in healthy donors. Researchers ran the PCR with 60 Vbeta and 13 Jbeta primers. Assay: immunoSEQ multiplex PCR; the TCRdb copy retains only in-frame clones and omits some. The sample consists of about 160,000 clones, more than 65% of them appearing once. The material sequenced was PBMCs. These receptors originate from a middle-aged man in good health and CMV-seropositive.

The CDR3 coding sequence is TGTGCCAGCAGTGAGAGCTCTGGGGCCAACGTCCTGACTTTC. It codes for CASSESSGANVLTF. The V gene is TRBV2, the J gene TRBJ2-6; D is uncertain. Trimming left V 3 bases short and J 0 bases short, with 3 bases between. The CDR3 is 14 amino acids. The germline gives CDR1 SNHLY, CDR2 FYNNEI.

The rearrangement joins TRBV5-4 to TRBJ2-7, with TRBD2 as a possible D gene (5 bases). Trimming removed 4 bases at V and 5 bases at J, with 13 bases between. Germline CDR1 and CDR2: SGHNT and YYREEE (reference sequence). This CDR3 has 13 amino acids. The CDR3 sequence is CASSPDGRDEQYV. CDR3 in DNA: TGTGCCAGCAGCCCCGATGGGCGGGACGAGCAGTACGTC.

The genes are TRBV7-3 and TRBJ2-1, with TRBD2 matching 8 bases. Unmatched junction bases numbered 5, after V lost 4 bases and J lost 3 bases. The CDR3 has 15 amino acids. Germline assignment: CDR1 SGHTA and CDR2 FQGTGA. CDR3 sequence reads: CASSSGLAGYNEQFF. The CDR3 bases are TGTGCCAGCAGCTCCGGACTAGCCGGCTACAATGAGCAGTTCTTC.

Only a few counts were recorded for this clone. The chain uses TRBV27 and TRBJ1-2, with 7 bases identical to TRBD1. The V gene's germline CDR1 is MNHEY and CDR2 SMNVEV (reference sequence). CDR3 size: 13 residues. V lost 3 bases to trimming and J lost 4 bases; unmatched junction nucleotides: 2. CDR3 region: CASSLTGIYGYTF. For the CDR3, the DNA is TGTGCCAGCAGTTTGACAGGGATCTATGGCTACACCTTC.

The chain couples TRBV5-1 to TRBJ1-6, with D hard to call. The CDR3 runs to 15 residues. Germline V lookup: CDR1 SGHRS, CDR2 YFSETQ. With 0 bases removed from V and 1 base from J, the gap between germline ends came to 5 bases. The CDR3 is CASSLDPSYNSPLHF. The CDR3 nucleotides are TGCGCCAGCAGCTTGGATCCATCCTATAATTCACCCCTCCACTTT.

There are a few counts of this clone. The V call is TRBV28, the J call TRBJ1-1, with D perhaps matching TRBD1 (6 bases). CDR3 size: 15 residues. Germline V CDR1 and CDR2: MDHEN, SYDVKM. V lost 6 bases, J lost 2 bases, and 16 bases lay in between. The CDR3 nucleotides read TGTGCCAGCAGGACCCTCGGGGACACCAACACTGAAGCTTTCTTT. Protein: CASRTLGDTNTEAFF.

The chain couples TRBV13 to TRBJ1-1, with D uncertain. V was clipped by 1 base and J by 0 bases, with 9 bases between them. The CDR3 covers 15 residues. The germline V gene encodes CDR1 PRHDT and CDR2 FYEKMQ (reference sequence). The CDR3 DNA reads as TGTGCCAGCAGCTTAGTAATCGGGGTGAACACTGAAGCTTTCTTT. Its protein product is CASSLVIGVNTEAFF.

In the case of this clone: One end of the junction fails to match germline, which may point to a read error. The chain joins TRBV19 to TRBJ1-1; no reliable D call. The CDR3 runs 16 residues. Germline CDR1 LNHDA, CDR2 SQIVND (reference sequence). In DNA form, the CDR3 reads TGTGCCAGTAGTAGTCATAGGGTGGGGAGGGAAACTGAAGCTCTCTTT. It is translated as CASSSHRVGRETEALF.

The rearrangement joins TRBV9 to TRBJ1-2; TRBD1 agrees at 7 bases. The V segment lost 3 bases and the J segment 0 bases; nucleotides outside the gene matches: 14. The length of the CDR3 is 18 residues. Looked up from germline, CDR1 is SGDLS and CDR2 is YYNGEE. This chain's CDR3 is CASSDGQAGILTNYGYTF. The DNA of the CDR3 is TGTGCCAGCAGCGACGGACAGGCCGGTATCCTTACTAACTATGGCTACACCTTC.

The chain recombines TRBV12-5 with TRBJ2-7; TRBD2 might be the D (5 bases). Trimming shortened V by 5 bases and J by 1 base, and 12 bases separated the two germline ends. This CDR3 has 14 amino acids. Germline values: CDR1 LGHNT, CDR2 FRNRAP. CDR3 sequence reads: CASGTPGLSYEQYF. CDR3 nucleotides: TGTGCTAGTGGTACGCCGGGATTGTCCTACGAGCAGTACTTC.

The gene calls are TRBV30 and TRBJ1-5, with D perhaps TRBD1 (6 bases). The CDR3 spans 14 residues. Deletions cut 5 bases from V and 3 bases from J, with 14 bases between. CDR1 is GTSNPN, CDR2 SVGIG, per germline (reference sequence). The CDR3 DNA follows: TGTGCCTGGTCCCCGGGACAAATCAATCAGCCCCAGCATTTT. Protein sequence: CAWSPGQINQPQHF. Full variable domain (remainder filled in from reference TRBV30 and TRBJ1-5): SQTIHQWPATLVQPVGSPLSLECTVEGTSNPNLYWYRQAAGRGLQLLFYSVGIGQISSEVPQNLSASRPQDRQFILSSKKLLLSDSGFYLCAWSPGQINQPQHFGDGTRLSIL.